This is a list of T cell receptor beta chains from one sample in a study of T-cell memory formation after mild COVID-19. TCRdb reanalysed the 5' RACE reads using MiXCR and keeps one entry per CDR3 protein. Among more than 300,000 distinct CDR3 sequences listed, over 11% were seen once. The sequenced sample consisted of PBMCs or a T cell subset sorted from them (not recorded which). The receptor source for this set is a man younger than 30 who had mild COVID-19 (a few samples of this study predate the infection). Cell type and time point are not known. The CDR3 runs from the conserved cysteine through the conserved F or W. A D gene is named only where the DNA matches it firmly. Size is omitted from some rows. Given values are once, few, many or a class for expanded clones.

TRBJ2-3	.	few	TRBV7-3	TGTGCCAGCAGCTTACAGGGGCGACCCACAGATACGCAGTATTTT	CASSLQGRPTDTQYF
TRBJ2-3	TRBD2	few	TRBV5-1	TGCGCCAGCAGCCTACTTCGCGGGGGGGCGGATACGCAGTATTTT	CASSLLRGGADTQYF
TRBJ2-2	.	few	TRBV7-2	TGTGCCAGCAGCTTGCCCTCGGGGTCTGGTATCACCGGGGAGCTGTTTTTT	CASSLPSGSGITGELFF
TRBJ2-4	.	few	TRBV2	TGTGCCAGCAGTGACTGGGCAGCCAAAAACATTCAGTACTTC	CASSDWAAKNIQYF
TRBJ2-5	.	few	TRBV9	TGTGCCAGCAGCGTAATAGCGGACGAGACCCAGTACTTC	CASSVIADETQYF
TRBJ1-1	.	many	TRBV5-5	TGTGCCAGCAGCTTGGCCCAGGGGTTGGTGAACACTGAAGCTTTCTTT	CASSLAQGLVNTEAFF
TRBJ2-1	.	few	TRBV19	TGTGCCAGTAGTATATTTCCCGGGAGTGGTGAGCAGTTCTTC	CASSIFPGSGEQFF
TRBJ1-1	.	.	TRBV19	TGTGCCAGTAGTATTGGGCAGCCCCTCAACACTGAAGCTTTCTTT	CASSIGQPLNTEAFF
TRBJ2-1	TRBD1	many	TRBV7-3	TGTGCCAGCAGCTTAAACGGACAGGAGTACAATGAGCAGTTCTTC	CASSLNGQEYNEQFF
TRBJ1-2	.	many	TRBV5-1	TGTGCCAGCTCGGCTGGGTATGGCTACACCTTC	CASSAGYGYTF
TRBJ2-5	.	.	TRBV18	TGTGCCAGCTCACACCGGGACGGGCAAGAGACCCAGTACTTC	CASSHRDGQETQYF
TRBJ2-6	TRBD1	few	TRBV27	TGTGCCACCGGGACAGGGACTGGGGCCAACGTCCTGACTTTC	CATGTGTGANVLTF
TRBJ2-3	.	.	TRBV7-9	TGTGCCAGCAGCCCGACGACGCAGGGAAGCACAGATACGCAGTATTTT	CASSPTTQGSTDTQYF
TRBJ2-7	.	.	TRBV7-9	TGTGCCAGCAGCACGGGACGGAGCTACGAGCAGTACTTC	CASSTGRSYEQYF
TRBJ2-5	TRBD2	.	TRBV7-9	TGTGCCAGCAAGAGCACCCCCATCGGGACTAGCGGGAGCGATGAGACCCAGTACTTC	CASKSTPIGTSGSDETQYF